This TCR beta chain comes out of a study of cytomegalovirus exposure and HLA in healthy donors. The study, taken as a whole, reports: Within an earlier analysis, most TCR beta V segments proved productive either about 90% or about 30% of the time.

Note on this clone: Its antigen remains unknown.

Germline V gives CDR1 SGHAT, CDR2 FQNNGV. Trimming took 4 bases from V and 5 from J, leaving 21 bases between them. This CDR3 comprises 16 residues. Primers: 60 Vbeta forward and 13 Jbeta reverse. Some clones are missing from TCRdb's copy, which holds only in-frame ones; the method was immunoSEQ multiplex PCR. This sample carries 100,000 to 150,000 clones, with 2.2% going to the ten biggest clones. This sequence joins TRBV11-2 and TRBJ2-7; TRBD2 is a possible D gene (7 bases). This clonotype was sampled from a man aged 35-49 years in good health and CMV-seronegative. Sequenced: PBMCs. This CDR3 reads CASSSREGGRPHEQYF. CDR3 sequence (DNA): TGTGCCAGCAGCTCTCGCGAGGGGGGGCGCCCCCACGAGCAGTACTTC. The full variable domain, its missing parts supplied by reference TRBV11-2 and TRBJ2-7, is EAGVAQSPRYKIIEKRQSVAFWCNPISGHATLYWYQQILGQGPKLLIQFQNNGVVDDSQLPKDRFSAERLKGVDSTLKIQPAKLEDSAVYLCASSSREGGRPHEQYFGPGTRLTVT.